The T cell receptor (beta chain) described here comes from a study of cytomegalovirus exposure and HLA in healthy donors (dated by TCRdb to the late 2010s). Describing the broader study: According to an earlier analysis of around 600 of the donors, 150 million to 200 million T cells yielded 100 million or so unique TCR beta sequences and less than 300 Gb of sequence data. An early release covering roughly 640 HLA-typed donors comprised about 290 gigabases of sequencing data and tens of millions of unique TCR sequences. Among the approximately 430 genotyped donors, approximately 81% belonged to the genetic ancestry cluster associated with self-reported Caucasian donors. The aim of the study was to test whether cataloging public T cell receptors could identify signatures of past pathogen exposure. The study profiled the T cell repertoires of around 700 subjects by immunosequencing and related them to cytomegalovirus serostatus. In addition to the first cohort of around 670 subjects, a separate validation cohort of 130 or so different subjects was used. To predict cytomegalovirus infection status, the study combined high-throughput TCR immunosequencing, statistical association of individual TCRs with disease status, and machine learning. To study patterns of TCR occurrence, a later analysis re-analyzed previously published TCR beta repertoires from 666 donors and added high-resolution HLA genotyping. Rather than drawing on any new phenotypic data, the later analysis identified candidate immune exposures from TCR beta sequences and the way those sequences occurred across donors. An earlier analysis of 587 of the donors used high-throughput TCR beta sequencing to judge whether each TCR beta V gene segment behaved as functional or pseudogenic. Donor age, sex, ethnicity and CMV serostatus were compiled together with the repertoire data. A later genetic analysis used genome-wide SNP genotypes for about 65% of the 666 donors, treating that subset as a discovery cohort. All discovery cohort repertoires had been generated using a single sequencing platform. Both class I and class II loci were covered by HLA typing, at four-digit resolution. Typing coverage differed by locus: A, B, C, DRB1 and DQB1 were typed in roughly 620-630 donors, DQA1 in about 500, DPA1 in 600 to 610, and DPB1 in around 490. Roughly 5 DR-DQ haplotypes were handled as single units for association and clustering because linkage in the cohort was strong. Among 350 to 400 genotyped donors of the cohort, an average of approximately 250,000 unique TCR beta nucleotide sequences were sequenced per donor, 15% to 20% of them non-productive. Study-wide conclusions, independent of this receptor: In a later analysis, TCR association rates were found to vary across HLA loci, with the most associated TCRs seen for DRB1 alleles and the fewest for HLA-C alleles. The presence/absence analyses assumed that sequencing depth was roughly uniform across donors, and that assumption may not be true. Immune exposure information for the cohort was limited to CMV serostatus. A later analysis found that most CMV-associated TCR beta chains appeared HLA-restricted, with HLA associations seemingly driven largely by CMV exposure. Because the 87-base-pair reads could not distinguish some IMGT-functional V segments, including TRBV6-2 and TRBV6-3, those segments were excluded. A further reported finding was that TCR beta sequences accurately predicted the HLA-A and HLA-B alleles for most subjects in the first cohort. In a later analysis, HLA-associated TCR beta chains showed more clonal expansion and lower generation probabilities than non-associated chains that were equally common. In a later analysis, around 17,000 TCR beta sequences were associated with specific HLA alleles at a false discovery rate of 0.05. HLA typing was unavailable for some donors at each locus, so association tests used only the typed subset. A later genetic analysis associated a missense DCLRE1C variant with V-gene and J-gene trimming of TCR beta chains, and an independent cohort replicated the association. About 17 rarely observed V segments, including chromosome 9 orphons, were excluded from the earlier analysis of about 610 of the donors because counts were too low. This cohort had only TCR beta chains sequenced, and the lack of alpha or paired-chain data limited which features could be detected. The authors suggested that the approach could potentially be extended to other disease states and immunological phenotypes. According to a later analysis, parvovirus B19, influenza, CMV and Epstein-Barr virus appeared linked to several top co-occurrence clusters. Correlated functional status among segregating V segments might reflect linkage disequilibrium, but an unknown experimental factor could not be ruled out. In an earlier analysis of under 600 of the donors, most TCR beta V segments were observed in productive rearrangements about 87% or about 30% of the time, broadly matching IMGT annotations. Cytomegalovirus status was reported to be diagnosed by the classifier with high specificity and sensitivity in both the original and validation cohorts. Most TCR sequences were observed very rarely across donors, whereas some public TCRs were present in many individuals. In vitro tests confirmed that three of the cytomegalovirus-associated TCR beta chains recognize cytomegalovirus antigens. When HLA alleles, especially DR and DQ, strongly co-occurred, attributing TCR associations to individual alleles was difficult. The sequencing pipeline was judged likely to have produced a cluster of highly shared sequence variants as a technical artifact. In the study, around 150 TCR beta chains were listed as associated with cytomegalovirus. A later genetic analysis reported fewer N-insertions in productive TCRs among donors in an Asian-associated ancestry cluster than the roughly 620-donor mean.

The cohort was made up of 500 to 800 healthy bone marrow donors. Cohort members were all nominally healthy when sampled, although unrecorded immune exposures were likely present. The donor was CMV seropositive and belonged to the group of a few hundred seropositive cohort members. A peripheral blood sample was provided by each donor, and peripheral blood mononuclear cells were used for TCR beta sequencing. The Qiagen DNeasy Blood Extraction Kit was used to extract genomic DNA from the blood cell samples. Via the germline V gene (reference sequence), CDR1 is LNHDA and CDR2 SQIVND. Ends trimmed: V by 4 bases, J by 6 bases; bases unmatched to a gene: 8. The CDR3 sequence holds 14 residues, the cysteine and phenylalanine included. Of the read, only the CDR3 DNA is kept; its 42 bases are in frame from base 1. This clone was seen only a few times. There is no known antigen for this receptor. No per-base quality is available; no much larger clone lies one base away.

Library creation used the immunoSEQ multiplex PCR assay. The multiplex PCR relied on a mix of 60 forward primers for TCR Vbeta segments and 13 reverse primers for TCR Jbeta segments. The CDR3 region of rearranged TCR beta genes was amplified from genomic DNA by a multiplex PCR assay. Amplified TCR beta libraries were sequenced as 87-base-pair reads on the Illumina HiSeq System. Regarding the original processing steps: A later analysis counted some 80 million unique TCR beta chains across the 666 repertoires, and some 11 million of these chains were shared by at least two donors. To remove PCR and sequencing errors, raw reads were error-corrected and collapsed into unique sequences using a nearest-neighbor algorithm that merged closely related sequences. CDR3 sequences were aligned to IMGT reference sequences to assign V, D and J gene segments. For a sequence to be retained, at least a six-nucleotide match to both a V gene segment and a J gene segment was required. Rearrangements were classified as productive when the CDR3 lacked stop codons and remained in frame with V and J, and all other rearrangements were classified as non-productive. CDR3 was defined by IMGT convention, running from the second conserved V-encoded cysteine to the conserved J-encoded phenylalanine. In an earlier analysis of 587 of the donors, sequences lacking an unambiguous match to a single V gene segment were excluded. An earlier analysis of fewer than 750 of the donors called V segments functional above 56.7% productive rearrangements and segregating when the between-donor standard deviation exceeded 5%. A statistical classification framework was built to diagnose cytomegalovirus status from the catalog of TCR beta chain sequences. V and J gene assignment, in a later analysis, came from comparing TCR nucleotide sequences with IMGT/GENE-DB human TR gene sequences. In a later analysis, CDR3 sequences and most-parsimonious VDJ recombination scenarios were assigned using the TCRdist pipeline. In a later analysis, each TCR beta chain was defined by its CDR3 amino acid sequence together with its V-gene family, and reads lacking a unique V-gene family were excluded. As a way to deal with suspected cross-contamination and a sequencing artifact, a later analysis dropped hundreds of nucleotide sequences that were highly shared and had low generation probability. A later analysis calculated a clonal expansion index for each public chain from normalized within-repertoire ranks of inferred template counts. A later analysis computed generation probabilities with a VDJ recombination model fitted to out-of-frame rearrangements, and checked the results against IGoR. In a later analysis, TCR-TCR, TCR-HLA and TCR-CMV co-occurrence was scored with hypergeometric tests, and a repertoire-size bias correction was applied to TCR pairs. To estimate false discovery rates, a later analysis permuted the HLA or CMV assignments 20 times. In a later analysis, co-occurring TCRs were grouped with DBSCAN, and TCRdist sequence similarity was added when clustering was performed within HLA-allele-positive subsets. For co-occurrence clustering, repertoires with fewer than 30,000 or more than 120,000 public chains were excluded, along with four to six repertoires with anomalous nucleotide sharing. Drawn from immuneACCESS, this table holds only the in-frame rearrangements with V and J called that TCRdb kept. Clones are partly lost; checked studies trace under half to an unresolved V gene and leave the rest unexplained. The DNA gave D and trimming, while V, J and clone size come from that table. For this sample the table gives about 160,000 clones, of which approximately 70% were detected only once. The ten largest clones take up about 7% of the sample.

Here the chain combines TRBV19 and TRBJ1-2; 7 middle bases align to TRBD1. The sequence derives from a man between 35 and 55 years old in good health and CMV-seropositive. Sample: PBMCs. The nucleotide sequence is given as TGTGCCAGTAGTACAGGGGGAAGGGGAAATGGCTACACCTTC. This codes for CASSTGGRGNGYTF.